This T cell receptor (beta chain) was observed in a study of blood T cell repertoires in COVID-19. Authors' methods: By means of reference gene primer amplification, nucleated cell counts were estimated. The method was immunoSEQ multiplex PCR; TCRdb's version includes in-frame clones alone and lacks a portion of them. Clone size and the V and J calls come from that table; the DNA yielded D and trimming. The repertoire includes approximately 100,000 clones, around 82% of them detected once, and 6.5% to 8% sits in the top ten. Sequences were obtained from peripheral blood. The clonotype was recovered from a woman aged 45 to 65 with acute or convalescent COVID-19.

The chain's CDR3 is CASGGITRGETQYF. The CDR3 bases are TGTGCCAGCGGTGGGATCACGAGGGGGGAGACCCAGTACTTC. V gene TRBV2 combines with J gene TRBJ2-5, with D tentatively TRBD1 (6 bases). Per germline, CDR1 SNHLY and CDR2 FYNNEI. This CDR3 has 14 residues. V was clipped by 8 bases and J by 5 bases, with 18 bases between them.